The 30 T cell receptor beta chains below all came from one sample that was sequenced in a study of regulatory T cells in long-lasting Graves disease. The time point is: newly diagnosed GD, antithyroid drugs for less than 3 months. Isolated PBMC RNA provided the starting material for the TCR library. Both iRepertoire HTBI primers and Arm-PCR of CDR3 regions were used to build the TCR beta libraries. TCRdb reprocessed the multiplex PCR reads via MiXCR and lists one record per CDR3 protein. This sample has about 440,000 distinct CDR3 sequences, with less than 20% found just once. This sample was shared with a second study, whose subject was T cells in Graves' hyperthyroidism and ophthalmopathy.

Material: peripheral blood mononuclear cells (PBMCs), obtained at new diagnosis, from a patient treated with antithyroid drugs. The receptors were sampled from a young woman with Graves disease.

The chain is built from TRBV7-6 and TRBJ2-7; D may match TRBD1 or TRBD2 (5 bases each). Between the trimmed V and J ends, which lost 3 bases and 5 bases, there was a span of 8 bases. Germline V CDR1 and CDR2: SGHVS, FNYEAQ. The CDR3 extends over 12 amino acids. Written as DNA, the CDR3 is TGTGCCAGCAGCTTCCGGGGCCACGAGCAGTACTTC. It codes for CASSFRGHEQYF.

This clonotype turned up a few times. The V gene is TRBV7-6, the J gene TRBJ1-4; 8 nucleotides agree with TRBD1. The CDR3 is 17 residues long. Trimming cost V 8 bases and J 0 bases; bases outside gene matches: 11. The germline V gene has CDR1 SGHVS and CDR2 FNYEAQ. The CDR3: CASGPGTGISTNEKLFF. The CDR3 region has the DNA TGTGCCAGCGGACCCGGGACAGGCATATCAACTAATGAAAAACTGTTTTTT.

This clonotype was seen at least ten times. The chain joins TRBV2 to TRBJ2-2; no firm D call. CDR3 length: 12 amino acids. V was trimmed by 5 bases and J by 6 bases, leaving 7 bases between them. The germline gives CDR1 SNHLY, CDR2 FYNNEI. CDR3 residues: CASSPVPGELFF. The CDR3 region has the DNA TGTGCCAGCAGTCCGGTACCCGGGGAGCTGTTTTTT. Variable domain in full (rest from reference TRBV2 and TRBJ2-2): EPEVTQTPSHQVTQMGQEVILRCVPISNHLYFYWYRQILGQKVEFLVSFYNNEISEKSEIFDDQFSVERPDGSNFTLKIRSTKLEDSAMYFCASSPVPGELFFGEGSRLTVL.

This clonotype came up many times. The rearrangement joins TRBV29-1 to TRBJ2-3; TRBD2 might be the D (6 bases). The V gene's germline CDR1 is SQVTM and CDR2 ANQGSEA. Trimming cost V 0 bases and J 2 bases, with 21 bases left between them. The CDR3 is 18 amino acids. The CDR3 nucleotides are TGCAGCGTTGAAGATCCGGTCCCGCTAGCGCTGGACACAGATACGCAGTATTTT. Translating it yields CSVEDPVPLALDTDTQYF.

This clonotype has just a few counts. The chain is built from TRBV24-1 and TRBJ2-1; the D gene is possibly TRBD2 (5 bases). V lost 4 bases to trimming and J lost 5 bases, with 14 bases between them. Germline V gene data show CDR1 as KGHDR and CDR2 as SFDVKD. CDR3 size: 15 residues. The CDR3 DNA reads as TGTGCCACCAGTGAGGGAGTGGTCACAAACAATGAGCAGTTCTTC. Translation gives CATSEGVVTNNEQFF.

A few counts support this clonotype. The chain couples TRBV6-5 to TRBJ2-2; D may be TRBD2 (6 bases). This CDR3 is built from 15 residues. Germline V gene lookup returns CDR1 MNHEY and CDR2 SVGAGI. Trimming pared 3 bases from V and 8 bases from J, leaving 16 bases between. This CDR3 reads CASSYWEASTGELFF. CDR3 in DNA: TGTGCCAGCAGTTATTGGGAGGCCTCCACTGGGGAGCTGTTTTTT.

This clonotype has a handful of counts. Compared with germline, one end of the junction differs, possibly owing to a read error. This chain connects TRBV20-1 to TRBJ1-1, with a weak D call TRBD1 (6 bases). From germline, CDR1 is DFQATT and CDR2 SNEGSKA (reference sequence). This CDR3 is built from 19 residues. DNA for the CDR3: TGCGGTGCTACCACCTCGGGGTATGGGGGCCGGGGAAGGCCAACTGAAGCTTTCTTT. As protein: CGATTSGYGGRGRPTEAFF.

The V and J genes are TRBV20-1 and TRBJ2-1; 9 nucleotides match TRBD1. This CDR3 has 18 amino acids. Germline CDR1 is DFQATT and CDR2 is SNEGSKA (reference sequence). The junction had 14 bases not matched to a gene; V was cut back by 2 bases and J by 3 bases. CDR3 residues: CSARPGQGLGGLYNEQFF. The CDR3 nucleotides read TGCAGTGCTAGACCGGGACAGGGTCTAGGCGGGCTCTACAATGAGCAGTTCTTC.

This clonotype was counted many times. The chain employs TRBV10-2 and TRBJ2-7; TRBD2 agrees at 13 bases. Germline V lookup: CDR1 WSHSY, CDR2 SAAADI. The trim removed 9 bases at V and 3 bases at J, leaving 14 bases unmatched. CDR3 length: 17 residues. CDR3 nucleotides: TGCGCCAGTAGCGGGACTAGCGGGATGGAGAAAGACTACGAGCAGTACTTC. Protein: CASSGTSGMEKDYEQYF.

The CDR3 region has the DNA TGTGCCACCAGCTCCACGACTAGCGGGTTCTCCTACGAGCAGTACTTC. This gives the protein CATSSTTSGFSYEQYF. The chain uses TRBV15 and TRBJ2-7; 10 bases line up with TRBD2. The CDR3 length is 16 residues. Germline CDR1 LNHNV, CDR2 YYDKDF (reference sequence). V lost 5 bases and J lost 0; bases outside the gene matches: 7.

This clonotype was seen once. The chain uses TRBV30 and TRBJ1-2; D perhaps matches TRBD1 (6 bases). CDR1 and CDR2 (germline): GTSNPN, SVGIG (reference sequence). The CDR3 loop spans 12 amino acids. Trimming left V 1 base short and J 8 bases short, with 11 bases between. The CDR3 bases are TGTGCCTGGAGTGGACAGGAAGGCGGCTACACCTTC. Encoded protein: CAWSGQEGGYTF.

The V call is TRBV5-4, the J call TRBJ2-1; 7 nucleotides match TRBD2. Germline-derived CDR1 and CDR2 are SGHNT and YYREEE (reference sequence). The ends lost 0 bases at V and 4 bases at J; junction bases unmatched: 4. CDR3 length: 15 residues. The CDR3 DNA reads TGTGCCAGCAGCTTGGGGGGACTACTGTACAATGAGCAGTTCTTC. This encodes CASSLGGLLYNEQFF.

This clonotype came up many times. This chain links TRBV20-1 with TRBJ1-2; D may be TRBD1 (5 bases). This CDR3 has 13 amino acids. Germline V lookup: CDR1 DFQATT, CDR2 SNEGSKA (reference sequence). V lost 1 base and J 7 bases, leaving 13 bases between the germline ends. The CDR3 coding sequence is TGCAGTGCTAGAGTCGCCGGGGCAAGTGGCTACACCTTC. Translated, it gives CSARVAGASGYTF.

The chain recombines TRBV4-1 with TRBJ2-2; D gene ambiguous. Trimming removed 1 base from V and 4 bases from J, with 19 bases in between. Germline values: CDR1 MGHRA, CDR2 YSYEKL. This CDR3 region has 18 residues. The CDR3 bases are TGCGCCAGCAGCCAAGTTAGCCCACCGGCGGCCCTCACCGGGGAGCTGTTTTTT. Amino acid sequence: CASSQVSPPAALTGELFF.

The V gene is TRBV6-2 or TRBV6-3, the J gene TRBJ2-7; perhaps TRBD1 as D (6 bases). The V gene lost 4 bases and the J gene lost 6 bases, with 10 bases spanning the gap. The CDR3 runs 12 residues. Germline CDR1 MNHEY, CDR2 SVGEGT. The CDR3 spells CASSSQGLEQYF. The CDR3 DNA follows: TGTGCCAGCAGTTCTCAGGGGCTCGAGCAGTACTTC.

This clonotype was recorded many times. The chain combines TRBV12-3 or TRBV12-4 with TRBJ2-1; D perhaps matches TRBD2 (6 bases). The CDR3 spans 14 residues. V was trimmed by 7 bases and J by 10 bases, leaving 20 bases between them. CDR3 DNA sequence: TGTGCCAGCAACGGCGGGGCCTTTTCAGGGGAGCAGTTCTTC. Amino acid sequence: CASNGGAFSGEQFF.

This clonotype was seen at least ten times. The chain combines TRBV6-1 with TRBJ1-6; 9 bases map to TRBD1. Germline V gives CDR1 MNHNS, CDR2 SASEGT. Unmatched junction bases numbered 0, after V lost 0 bases and J lost 6 bases. The CDR3 sequence is 15 residues long. The CDR3 sequence is CASSEADRGNSPLHF. CDR3 nucleotides: TGTGCCAGCAGTGAAGCGGACAGGGGTAATTCACCCCTCCACTTT.

Ten or more counts support this clonotype. This chain connects TRBV10-3 to TRBJ2-3; D ambiguous. Germline CDR1 reads ENHRY; CDR2 reads SYGVKD. Trimming shortened V by 5 bases and J by 3 bases, and 3 bases separated the two germline ends. There are 11 residues in the CDR3. This chain's CDR3 is CAISRTDTQYF. The CDR3 DNA reads as TGTGCCATCAGTCGAACAGATACGCAGTATTTT.

On this clonotype itself: A read error is possible here, since a much larger clone lies one base away. The rearrangement joins TRBV6-1 to TRBJ2-7; unclear D gene. The CDR3 runs to 17 residues. With 5 bases removed from V and 2 bases from J, the gap between germline ends came to 22 bases. Germline V gives CDR1 MNHNS, CDR2 SASEGT. The CDR3 bases are TGTGCCAGCAGTCACTTTGCAGGAACCCCCCGAACCTACGAGCAGTACTTC. Residues: CASSHFAGTPRTYEQYF.

In its sample, this clonotype was seen many times. CDR3 DNA sequence: TGTGCCAGCAGGGCAGGGGGAACGGAAGCTTTCTTT. Its protein product is CASRAGGTEAFF. V is TRBV7-2 and J is TRBJ1-1, with 7 bases identical to TRBD1. Germline V gene data show CDR1 as SGHTA and CDR2 as FQGNSA. This CDR3 spans 12 amino acids. The V and J ends lost 6 bases and 8 bases, in that order; junction bases with no gene match: 6.

This clonotype was recorded at least ten times. This chain uses TRBV11-3 with TRBJ2-2, with 7 bases aligning to TRBD1. Germline V gives CDR1 SGHNT, CDR2 YENEEA. The ends lost 5 bases at V and 4 bases at J; junction bases unmatched: 4. This CDR3 contains 14 residues. The CDR3 sequence is CASSLTGVTGELFF. In nucleotides, the CDR3 is TGTGCCAGCAGCCTTACAGGGGTCACCGGGGAGCTGTTTTTT.

The sample holds many counts of this clonotype. This chain uses TRBV3-1 with TRBJ2-1, with D tentatively TRBD1 or TRBD2 (6 bases each). Germline lookup yields CDR1 LGHDT and CDR2 YNNKEL (reference sequence). Trimming took 4 bases from V and 5 from J, leaving 12 bases between them. The CDR3 sequence is 14 residues long. The DNA for the CDR3 is TGTGCCAGCAGCCGAAGGGGGGCAGACAATGAGCAGTTCTTC. Encoded protein: CASSRRGADNEQFF.

This clonotype has ten or more counts. The chain couples TRBV6-2 or TRBV6-3 to TRBJ2-7; weak D call: TRBD2 (6 bases). The ends were cut back, 7 bases at V and 2 bases at J, with 18 bases in the middle. The CDR3 is made up of 15 amino acids. Germline V gene sequence: CDR1 MNHEY, CDR2 SVGEGT. CDR3 DNA: TGTGCCAGCAACCTCCTGCGGGACTTAACCTACGAGCAGTACTTC. Its protein is CASNLLRDLTYEQYF.

This clonotype was seen repeatedly, ten times or more. CDR3 amino acids: CASSPLGGNTEAFF. DNA of the CDR3: TGTGCCAGCAGCCCTCTTGGGGGTAACACTGAAGCTTTCTTT. This chain uses TRBV7-2 with TRBJ1-1; maybe TRBD1 (5 bases). CDR1 is SGHTA and CDR2 is FQGNSA in the germline V gene. The CDR3 is 14 amino acids. Trimming took off 5 bases at V and 2 bases at J, with 12 bases between the two ends.

This clonotype came up many times. The chain combines TRBV7-6 with TRBJ2-5; D perhaps matches TRBD1 (5 bases). V lost 8 bases and J 2 bases, leaving 15 bases between the germline ends. Germline values: CDR1 SGHVS, CDR2 FNYEAQ. This CDR3 spans 14 amino acids. DNA of the CDR3: TGTGCCAGCGAAAGTTGGGCAGGGCAAGAGACCCAGTACTTC. Translation gives CASESWAGQETQYF.

V usage is TRBV9 and J usage is TRBJ1-3, with D possibly TRBD1 on 5 matching bases. V gave up 3 bases and J gave up 2 bases, with 12 bases separating them. The CDR3 totals 15 residues. CDR1 is SGDLS and CDR2 is YYNGEE in the germline V gene. The CDR3 sequence: CASSAGPPPGNTIYF. CDR3 nucleotides: TGTGCCAGCAGCGCGGGACCCCCCCCTGGAAACACCATATATTTT.

This clonotype was observed at least ten times. CDR3 region: CASSRAGGPPYEQYF. The CDR3 nucleotides are TGTGCCAGCTCACGCGCGGGAGGGCCCCCCTACGAGCAGTACTTC. This sequence joins TRBV18 and TRBJ2-7, with TRBD2 matching over 9 bases. The junction had 6 bases not matched to a gene; V was cut back by 4 bases and J by 2 bases. Per germline, CDR1 KGHSH and CDR2 LQKENI. This CDR3 has 15 residues.

The chain joins TRBV7-9 to TRBJ2-3, with a weak D call TRBD1 (6 bases). V was clipped by 1 base and J by 2 bases, with 13 bases between them. The CDR3 is 16 amino acids. The V gene's germline CDR1 is SEHNR and CDR2 FQNEAQ (reference sequence). The CDR3: CASSLGGHSPTDTQYF. CDR3 coding DNA: TGTGCCAGCAGCTTAGGGGGACATAGCCCCACAGATACGCAGTATTTT.

This clonotype was counted only a few times. The chain combines TRBV9 with TRBJ2-7; 10 bases are a match to TRBD1. Per germline, CDR1 SGDLS and CDR2 YYNGEE. V lost 0 bases and J lost 1; bases outside the gene matches: 7. The CDR3 spans 17 residues. The CDR3 sequence is CASSVATGTGASYEQYF. In nucleotides, the CDR3 is TGTGCCAGCAGCGTAGCTACGGGGACAGGGGCTTCCTACGAGCAGTACTTC. Full variable domain (outside the CDR3, taken from reference TRBV9 and TRBJ2-7): DSGVTQTPKHLITATGQRVTLRCSPRSGDLSVYWYQQSLDQGLQFLIQYYNGEERAKGNILERFSAQQFPDLHSELNLSSLELGDSALYFCASSVATGTGASYEQYFGPGTRLTVT.

This clonotype was seen many times. The chain employs TRBV7-2 and TRBJ2-5; no definite D call. V was clipped by 4 bases and J by 4 bases, with 13 bases between them. Per the germline V gene, CDR1 is SGHTA and CDR2 is FQGNSA. The CDR3 runs to 14 residues. The DNA of the CDR3 is TGTGCCAGCAGCTCTAACCGGACGGCAGAGACCCAGTACTTC. Its protein product is CASSSNRTAETQYF.